This T cell receptor beta chain stems from a study of T-cell memory formation after mild COVID-19. Study-level points and caveats: Some responding clones appeared in pre-infection memory, suggesting cross-reactive memory joined.

MiXCR was run by TCRdb on the 5' RACE reads, yielding one entry per CDR3 protein. The sample lists roughly 190,000 distinct CDR3 sequences, approximately 16% seen once, with 2% to 2.5% in the top ten. A remark on this clonotype: Its antigen is unidentified.

This CDR3 has 16 residues. The junction had 7 bases not matched to a gene; V was cut back by 3 bases and J by 2 bases. Looked up from germline, CDR1 is SGHNT and CDR2 is YYREEE (reference sequence). The sequenced sample consisted of PBMCs or a T cell subset sorted from them (not recorded which). The clonotype comes from an adult woman who had mild COVID-19 (a few samples of this study predate the infection). Cell type and time point are not known. The V call is TRBV5-4, the J call TRBJ2-1; 8 nucleotides match TRBD2. The CDR3 loop reads CASSSSGGEAYNEQFF. CDR3 in DNA: TGTGCCAGCAGCTCGAGCGGGGGAGAAGCCTACAATGAGCAGTTCTTC.